This record covers a single TCR beta chain. A much larger clone differs from this one at a single base, so this may be a read error. The entry originates in a study of regulatory T cells in long-lasting Graves disease. Germline V gene lookup returns CDR1 MNHNS and CDR2 SASEGT. The trim removed 6 bases at V and 6 bases at J, leaving 8 bases unmatched. This CDR3 is 15 amino acids long. CDR3 regions were amplified by Arm-PCR using iRepertoire HTBI primers to build TCR beta libraries. A single record per CDR3 protein comes from TCRdb applying MiXCR to the multiplex PCR reads. The sample includes about 540,000 distinct CDR3 sequences, 13% of them seen just once. Time point: newly diagnosed GD, antithyroid drugs for less than 3 months. There was RNA extracted from PBMCs, and the TCR library was made from it. The same sample was also studied in work on T cells in Graves' hyperthyroidism and ophthalmopathy. That publication notes: Newly diagnosed patients aged 18 to 65 had hyperthyroidism of under 2 months' duration. Used for diagnoses were clinical symptoms, serum thyroxine and TRAb, thyroid ultrasound and orbital computed tomography.

Specimen: peripheral blood mononuclear cells (PBMCs), collected at new diagnosis, from a patient treated with antithyroid drugs. The origin of this receptor is a man aged 25 to 40 with Graves disease. This rearrangement joins TRBV6-1 to TRBJ2-4; TRBD1 aligns across 10 bases. DNA for the CDR3: TGTGCCAGCAGCTCGACAGGGGGCGGTGGAAACATTCAGTACTTC. Its protein product is CASSSTGGGGNIQYF.